This T cell receptor (beta chain) appears in the sequencing data of a study of shared clonotypes between healthy human individuals. The study's findings and limits: Naive CD4 clonotype sharing across a handful of donors was 4% to 5%. All-four-donor shared clonotypes had higher generation probabilities than non-shared clonotypes did.

Approximately 220 ng DNA, 30,000 or so T cell genomes, went into each sorted-subset replicate PCR. Generated by immunoSEQ multiplex PCR, the TCRdb table keeps only in-frame clones and is missing some. There are 550,000 to 700,000 clones in the sample; roughly 73% occur only once, and more than 1.5% lies in the top ten. Healthy adults negative for HIV, lacking recent acute infections or vaccinations, served as donors. About this clone: Its antigen remains unknown.

Sequencing input: memory CD4+ T cells sorted from blood. Subset reported: CD45RA-negative fraction. This TCR was sampled from a woman in her 30s in good health.

The DNA for the CDR3 is TGTGCCAGCAGCTTAGGCTTTTCCCCCGGGTACGAGCAGTACTTC. The encoded protein is CASSLGFSPGYEQYF. The chain recombines TRBV7-2 with TRBJ2-7, with D unresolved. Germline loops: CDR1 SGHTA, CDR2 FQGNSA. This CDR3 has 15 residues. V shed 1 base and J shed 4 bases, with 14 bases lying between them.